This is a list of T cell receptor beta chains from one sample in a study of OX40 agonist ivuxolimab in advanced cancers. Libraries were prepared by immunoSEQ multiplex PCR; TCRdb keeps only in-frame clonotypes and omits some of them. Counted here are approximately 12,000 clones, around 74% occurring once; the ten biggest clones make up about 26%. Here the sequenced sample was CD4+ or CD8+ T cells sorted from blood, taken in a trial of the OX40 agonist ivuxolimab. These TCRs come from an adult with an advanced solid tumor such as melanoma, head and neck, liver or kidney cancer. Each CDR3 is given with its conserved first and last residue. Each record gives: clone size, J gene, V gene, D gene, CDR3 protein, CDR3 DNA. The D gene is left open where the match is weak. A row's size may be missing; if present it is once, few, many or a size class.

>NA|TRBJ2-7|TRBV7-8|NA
CASSPRDGGNEQYF
TGTGCCAGCAGCCCCCGGGACGGAGGGAACGAGCAGTACTTC
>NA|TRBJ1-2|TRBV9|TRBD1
CASSVGGTGLNYGYTF
TGTGCCAGCAGCGTAGGCGGGACAGGGCTAAACTATGGCTACACCTTC
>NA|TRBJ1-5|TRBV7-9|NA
CASASPGGGQPQHF
TGTGCCAGCGCATCCCCCGGGGGTGGACAGCCCCAGCATTTT
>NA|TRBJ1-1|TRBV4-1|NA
CASSQETSDTNTEAFF
TGCGCCAGCAGCCAAGAAACCTCTGACACGAACACTGAAGCTTTCTTT
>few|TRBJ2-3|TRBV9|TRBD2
CASSPPGGQDTQYF
TGTGCCAGCAGCCCCCCGGGAGGGCAAGATACGCAGTATTTT
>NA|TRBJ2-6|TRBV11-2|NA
CASSVTGTPGANVLTF
TGTGCCAGCAGCGTAACAGGGACTCCTGGGGCCAACGTCCTGACTTTC
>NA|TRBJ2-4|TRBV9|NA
CASSVGGTPAEQYF
TGTGCCAGCAGCGTGGGCGGGACTCCAGCCGAACAGTACTTC
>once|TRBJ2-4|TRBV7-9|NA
CASSQGGVKNIQYF
TGTGCCAGCAGCCAAGGAGGGGTTAAAAACATTCAGTACTTC
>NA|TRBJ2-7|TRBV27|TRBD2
CASGGLAEYEQYF
TGTGCCAGCGGGGGACTAGCGGAGTACGAGCAGTACTTC
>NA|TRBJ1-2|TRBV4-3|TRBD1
CASSQDSDRRGGYTF
TGCGCCAGCAGCCAAGATTCGGACAGGCGGGGTGGCTACACCTTC
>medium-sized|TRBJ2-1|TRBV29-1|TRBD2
CSVEDLGTSGKVVLNEQFF
TGCAGCGTTGAAGACCTGGGGACTAGCGGGAAGGTGGTACTCAATGAGCAGTTCTTC
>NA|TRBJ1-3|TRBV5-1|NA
CASSLGGSGCGNTIYF
TGCGCCAGCAGCTTGGGGGGCTCAGGGTGTGGAAACACCATATATTTT
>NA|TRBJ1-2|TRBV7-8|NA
CASSLAPRGGGFRYGYTF
TGTGCCAGCAGCTTAGCTCCCCGGGGTGGAGGTTTTCGCTATGGCTACACCTTC
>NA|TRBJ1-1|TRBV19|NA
CASSKRGAGTEAFF
TGTGCCAGTAGTAAGCGGGGCGCAGGCACTGAAGCTTTCTTT
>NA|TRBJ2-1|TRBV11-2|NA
CASSLAQPVRDEQFF
TGTGCCAGCAGCTTAGCGCAACCCGTCCGCGATGAGCAGTTCTTC
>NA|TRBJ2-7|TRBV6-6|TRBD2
CASSPGTSFYEQYF
TGTGCCAGCAGCCCCGGGACTAGCTTCTACGAGCAGTACTTC
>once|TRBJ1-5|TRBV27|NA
CASSSLRESNQPQHF
TGTGCCAGCAGCTCACTCAGGGAGAGCAATCAGCCCCAGCATTTT
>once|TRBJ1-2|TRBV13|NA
CASSLGGVHYGYTF
TGTGCCAGCAGCTTGGGGGGGGTCCACTATGGCTACACCTTC
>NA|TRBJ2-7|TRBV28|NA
CASSFSDSDSYEQYF
TGTGCCAGCAGTTTTAGCGACAGCGACTCCTACGAGCAGTACTTC
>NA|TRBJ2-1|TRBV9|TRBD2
CASSVSGRALDEQFF
TGTGCCAGCAGCGTGAGCGGGAGGGCCCTCGATGAGCAGTTCTTC
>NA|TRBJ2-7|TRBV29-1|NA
CSVVEVGSYEQYF
TGCAGCGTTGTAGAGGTGGGCTCCTACGAGCAGTACTTC
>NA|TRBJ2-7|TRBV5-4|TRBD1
CASSPPDRGLYEQYF
TGTGCCAGCAGCCCCCCGGACAGGGGGCTTTACGAGCAGTACTTC
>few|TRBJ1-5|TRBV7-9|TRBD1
CASSSTGTGYSNQPQHF
TGTGCCAGCAGCTCTACCGGGACAGGCTATAGCAATCAGCCCCAGCATTTT
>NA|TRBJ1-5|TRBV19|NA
CASSLRAVGQPQHF
TGTGCCAGTAGTCTCAGGGCAGTTGGCCAGCCCCAGCATTTT
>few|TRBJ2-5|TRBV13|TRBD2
CASSLGGAGVGETQYF
TGTGCCAGCAGCTTAGGCGGAGCGGGAGTGGGGGAGACCCAGTACTTC
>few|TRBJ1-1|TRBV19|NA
CASWGRGLAEAFF
TGTGCCAGTTGGGGGCGGGGACTGGCTGAAGCTTTCTTT
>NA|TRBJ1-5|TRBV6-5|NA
CASQGTDYSNQPQHF
TGTGCCAGCCAGGGAACAGACTATAGCAATCAGCCCCAGCATTTT
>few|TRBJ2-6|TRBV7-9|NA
CASTPGVSSGANVLTF
TGTGCCAGCACCCCGGGGGTAAGCTCTGGGGCCAACGTCCTGACTTTC
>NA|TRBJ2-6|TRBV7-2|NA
CASSRRRQASSGANVLTF
TGTGCCAGCAGCCGACGCCGACAGGCCAGCTCTGGGGCCAACGTCCTGACTTTC
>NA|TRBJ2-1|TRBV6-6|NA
CASSIAGSYNEQFF
TGTGCCAGCAGTATAGCAGGCTCCTACAATGAGCAGTTCTTC
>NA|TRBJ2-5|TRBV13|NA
CASSWILGGKRGTQYF
TGTGCCAGCAGCTGGATCCTCGGGGGCAAACGGGGGACCCAGTACTTC
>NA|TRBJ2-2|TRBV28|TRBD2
CASRVGTSETGELFF
TGTGCCAGCAGAGTGGGGACTAGCGAGACCGGGGAGCTGTTTTTT
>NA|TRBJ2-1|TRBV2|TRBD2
CASSTTSGINNEQFF
TGTGCCAGCAGTACGACTAGCGGGATAAACAATGAGCAGTTCTTC
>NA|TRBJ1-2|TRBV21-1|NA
CATLGGVSYGYTF
TGTGCCACCTTAGGGGGGGTTTCCTATGGCTACACCTTC
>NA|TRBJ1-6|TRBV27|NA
CASSLEGFRSPLHF
TGTGCCAGCAGTTTAGAGGGCTTTCGGTCACCCCTCCACTTT
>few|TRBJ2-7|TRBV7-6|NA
CASSGGTVYEQYF
TGTGCCAGCAGCGGGGGGACAGTTTACGAGCAGTACTTC
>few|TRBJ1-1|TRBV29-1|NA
CSVERYTRDTEAFF
TGCAGCGTTGAAAGGTACACGAGGGACACTGAAGCTTTCTTT
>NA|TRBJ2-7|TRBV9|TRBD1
CASSAGTAYEQYF
TGTGCCAGCAGCGCCGGGACAGCCTACGAGCAGTACTTC
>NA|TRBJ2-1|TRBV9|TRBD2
CASSVGTSGSDEQFF
TGTGCCAGCAGCGTCGGGACTAGCGGGAGTGATGAGCAGTTCTTC
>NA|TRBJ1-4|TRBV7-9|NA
CASSLGVTNEKLFF
TGTGCCAGCAGCTTAGGGGTTACTAATGAAAAACTGTTTTTT
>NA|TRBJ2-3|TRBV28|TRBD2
CASSLDGGAQDTQYF
TGTGCCAGCAGTTTGGACGGGGGGGCGCAAGATACGCAGTATTTT
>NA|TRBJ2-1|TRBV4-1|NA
CASSAGAYNEQFF
TGCGCCAGCAGCGCGGGGGCTTACAATGAGCAGTTCTTC
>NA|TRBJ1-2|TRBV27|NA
CASSLSGVDYGYTF
TGTGCCAGCAGTTTATCTGGGGTCGACTATGGCTACACCTTC
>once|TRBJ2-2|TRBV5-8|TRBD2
CASSQDLTSGLELFF
TGCGCCAGCAGCCAAGATCTGACTAGCGGGTTGGAGCTGTTTTTT
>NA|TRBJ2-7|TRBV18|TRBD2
CASSPQPGGIHEQYF
TGTGCCAGCTCACCACAGCCGGGAGGGATACACGAGCAGTACTTC